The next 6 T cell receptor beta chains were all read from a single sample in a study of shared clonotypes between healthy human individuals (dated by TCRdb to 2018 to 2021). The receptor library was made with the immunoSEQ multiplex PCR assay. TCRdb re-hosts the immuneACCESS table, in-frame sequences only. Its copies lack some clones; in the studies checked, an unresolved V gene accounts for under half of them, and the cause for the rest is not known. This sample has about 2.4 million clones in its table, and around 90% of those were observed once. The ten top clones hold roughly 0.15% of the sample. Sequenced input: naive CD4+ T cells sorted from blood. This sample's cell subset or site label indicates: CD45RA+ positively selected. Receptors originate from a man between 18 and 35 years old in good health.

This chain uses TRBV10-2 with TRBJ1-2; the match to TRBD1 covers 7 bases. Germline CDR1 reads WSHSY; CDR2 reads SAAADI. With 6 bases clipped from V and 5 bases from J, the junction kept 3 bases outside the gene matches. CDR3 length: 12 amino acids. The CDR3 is CASSSTGYGYTF. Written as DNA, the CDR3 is TGCGCCAGCAGCTCGACAGGGTATGGCTACACCTTC.

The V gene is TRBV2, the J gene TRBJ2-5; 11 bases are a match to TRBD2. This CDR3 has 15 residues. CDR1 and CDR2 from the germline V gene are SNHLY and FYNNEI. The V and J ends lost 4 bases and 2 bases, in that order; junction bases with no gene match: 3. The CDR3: CASSGGLAAQETQYF. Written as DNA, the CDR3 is TGTGCCAGCAGTGGGGGACTAGCGGCTCAAGAGACCCAGTACTTC. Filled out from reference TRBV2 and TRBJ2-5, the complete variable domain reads EPEVTQTPSHQVTQMGQEVILRCVPISNHLYFYWYRQILGQKVEFLVSFYNNEISEKSEIFDDQFSVERPDGSNFTLKIRSTKLEDSAMYFCASSGGLAAQETQYFGPGTRLLVL.

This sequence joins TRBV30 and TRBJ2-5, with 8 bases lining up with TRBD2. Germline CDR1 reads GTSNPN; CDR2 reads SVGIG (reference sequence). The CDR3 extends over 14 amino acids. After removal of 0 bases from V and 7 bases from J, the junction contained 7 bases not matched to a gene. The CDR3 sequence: CAWSVLAAGGTQYF. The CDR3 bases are TGTGCCTGGAGTGTATTAGCGGCGGGGGGGACCCAGTACTTC.

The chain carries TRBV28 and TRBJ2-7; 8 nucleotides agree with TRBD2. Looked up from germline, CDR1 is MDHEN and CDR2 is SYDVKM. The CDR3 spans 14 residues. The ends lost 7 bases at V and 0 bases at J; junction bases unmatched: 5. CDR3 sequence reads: CASTRGGTSYEQYF. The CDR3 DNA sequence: TGTGCCAGCACTCGGGGGGGGACCTCCTACGAGCAGTACTTC.

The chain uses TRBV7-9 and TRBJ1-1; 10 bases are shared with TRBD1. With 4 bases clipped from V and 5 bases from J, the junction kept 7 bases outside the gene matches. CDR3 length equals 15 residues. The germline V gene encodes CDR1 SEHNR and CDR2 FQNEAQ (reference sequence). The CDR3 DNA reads TGTGCCAGCAGCTGGGCTGGGACAGGGGTGACTGAAGCTTTCTTT. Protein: CASSWAGTGVTEAFF.

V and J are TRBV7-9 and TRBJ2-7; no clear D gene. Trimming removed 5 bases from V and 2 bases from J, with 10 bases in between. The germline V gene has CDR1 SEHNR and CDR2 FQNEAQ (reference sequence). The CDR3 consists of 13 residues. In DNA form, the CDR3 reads TGTGCCAGCAGCAGGACCCCCACCTACGAGCAGTACTTC. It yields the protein CASSRTPTYEQYF.